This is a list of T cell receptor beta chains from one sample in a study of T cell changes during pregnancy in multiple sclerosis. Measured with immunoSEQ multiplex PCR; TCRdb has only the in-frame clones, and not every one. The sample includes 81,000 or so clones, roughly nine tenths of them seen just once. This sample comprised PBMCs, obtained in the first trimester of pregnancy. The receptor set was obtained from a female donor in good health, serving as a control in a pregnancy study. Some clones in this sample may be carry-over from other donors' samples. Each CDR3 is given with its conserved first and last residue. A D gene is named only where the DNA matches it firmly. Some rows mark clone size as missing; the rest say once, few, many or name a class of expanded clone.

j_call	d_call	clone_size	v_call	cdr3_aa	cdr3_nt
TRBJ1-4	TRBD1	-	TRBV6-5	CASSSGGLNEKLFF	TGTGCCAGCAGCTCAGGGGGCTTAAATGAAAAACTGTTTTTT
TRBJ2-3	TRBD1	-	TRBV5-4	CASSRTGETDTQYF	TGTGCCAGCAGCCGGACAGGGGAGACAGATACGCAGTATTTT
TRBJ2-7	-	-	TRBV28	CASTFPSDEQYF	TGTGCCAGCACCTTCCCTAGCGACGAGCAGTACTTC
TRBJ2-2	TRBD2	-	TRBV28	CASSFGGRDTGELFF	TGTGCCAGCAGTTTTGGAGGGAGGGACACCGGGGAGCTGTTTTTT
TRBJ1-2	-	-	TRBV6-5	CASSPGQQYGYTF	TGTGCCAGCAGCCCCGGACAGCAATATGGCTACACCTTC
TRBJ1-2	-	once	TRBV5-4	CASSSARGFNYGYTF	TGTGCCAGCAGCTCGGCCCGGGGGTTTAACTATGGCTACACCTTC
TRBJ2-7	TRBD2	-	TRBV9	CASSVGVAGYEQYF	TGTGCCAGCAGCGTAGGGGTAGCGGGATACGAGCAGTACTTC
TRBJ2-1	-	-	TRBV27	CASSPHRTPYNEQFF	TGTGCCAGCAGCCCCCACAGGACACCCTACAATGAGCAGTTCTTC
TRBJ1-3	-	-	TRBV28	CASTLDRGNTIYF	TGTGCCAGCACCCTGGACAGAGGAAACACCATATATTTT
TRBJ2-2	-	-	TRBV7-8	CASSLRTATGTVTGELFF	TGTGCCAGCAGCTTGCGTACGGCAACAGGGACGGTCACCGGGGAGCTGTTTTTT
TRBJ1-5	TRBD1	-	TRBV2	CASSESRDSPWSNQPQHF	TGTGCCAGCAGTGAAAGTAGGGACAGCCCGTGGAGCAATCAGCCCCAGCATTTT
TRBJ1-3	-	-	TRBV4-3	CASSQGGGNTIYF	TGCGCCAGCAGCCAGGGGGGTGGAAACACCATATATTTT
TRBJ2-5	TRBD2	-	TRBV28	CASSFSRGGGETQYF	TGTGCCAGCAGTTTTTCGCGGGGGGGAGGTGAGACCCAGTACTTC
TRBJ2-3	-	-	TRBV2	CASRQLSTDTQYF	TGTGCCAGCAGACAGCTGAGCACAGATACGCAGTATTTT
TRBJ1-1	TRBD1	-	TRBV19	CASSIVGTANTEAFF	TGTGCCAGTAGTATAGTTGGGACAGCGAACACTGAAGCTTTCTTT
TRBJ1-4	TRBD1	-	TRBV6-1	CASGRQGSNEKLFF	TGTGCCAGCGGCAGACAGGGGAGTAATGAAAAACTGTTTTTT
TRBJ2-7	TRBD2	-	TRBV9	CASSVDTSGTYEQYF	TGTGCCAGCAGCGTAGATACCAGCGGGACCTACGAGCAGTACTTC
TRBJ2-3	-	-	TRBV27	CASSPGGPGTDTQYF	TGTGCCAGCAGTCCCGGGGGACCTGGGACAGATACGCAGTATTTT
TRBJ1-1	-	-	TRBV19	CASAQGNTEAFF	TGTGCCAGTGCACAGGGGAACACTGAAGCTTTCTTT
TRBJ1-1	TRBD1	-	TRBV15	CATSKIQGSGTEAFF	TGTGCCACCAGCAAAATACAGGGGTCGGGCACTGAAGCTTTCTTT
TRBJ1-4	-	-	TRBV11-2	CASSPLQGIGEKLFF	TGTGCCAGCAGCCCCCTCCAGGGTATTGGTGAAAAACTGTTTTTT
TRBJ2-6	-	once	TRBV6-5	CASSYSTSGANVLTF	TGTGCCAGCAGTTACTCGACTAGTGGGGCCAACGTCCTGACTTTC
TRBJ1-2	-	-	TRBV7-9	CASRSGLYGYTF	TGTGCCAGCCGCTCGGGACTGTACGGCTACACCTTC
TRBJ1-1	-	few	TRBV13	CASSLVGGVTEAFF	TGTGCCAGCAGCTTAGTGGGGGGTGTCACTGAAGCTTTCTTT
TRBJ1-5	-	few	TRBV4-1	CASSHLGRGSHQPQHF	TGCGCCAGCAGCCACCTGGGGAGGGGGTCACATCAGCCCCAGCATTTT
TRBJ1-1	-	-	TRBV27	CASSREGRFTEAFF	TGTGCCAGCAGTCGCGAGGGAAGGTTCACTGAAGCTTTCTTT
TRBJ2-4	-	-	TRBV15	CATRAGDIAKNIQYF	TGTGCCACCAGGGCAGGGGATATAGCCAAAAACATTCAGTACTTC
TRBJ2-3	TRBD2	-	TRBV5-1	CASSYTSGDTQYF	TGCGCCAGCAGCTACACTAGCGGGGATACGCAGTATTTT
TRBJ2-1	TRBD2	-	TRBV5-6	CASSVRLAGDEQFF	TGTGCCAGCAGCGTAAGACTAGCGGGAGATGAGCAGTTCTTC
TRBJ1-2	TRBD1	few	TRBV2	CASTSRDSTLYGYTF	TGTGCCAGCACCTCTCGGGACAGTACTCTCTATGGCTACACCTTC
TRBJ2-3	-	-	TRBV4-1	CASSLIGSLGGTDTQYF	TGCGCCAGCAGCCTAATAGGATCCTTAGGGGGCACAGATACGCAGTATTTT
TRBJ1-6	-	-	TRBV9	CASSRGESLKPNSPLHF	TGTGCCAGCAGCCGGGGGGAGTCATTAAAACCTAATTCACCCCTCCACTTT
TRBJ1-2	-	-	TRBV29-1	CSVGQGSYGYTF	TGCAGCGTTGGCCAGGGTAGCTATGGCTACACCTTC
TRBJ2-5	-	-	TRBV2	CAATGLGGIGETQYF	TGTGCCGCCACCGGTTTGGGGGGTATCGGGGAGACCCAGTACTTC
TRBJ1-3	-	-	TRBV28	CASSLDSARNTIYF	TGTGCCAGCAGTTTGGACAGCGCTAGAAACACCATATATTTT
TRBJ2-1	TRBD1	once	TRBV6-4	CASSSQGANNEQFF	TGTGCCAGCAGCTCACAGGGGGCTAACAATGAGCAGTTCTTC
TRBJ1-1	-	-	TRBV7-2	CASSLAGVRTEAFF	TGTGCCAGCAGCTTAGCGGGAGTAAGGACTGAAGCTTTCTTT
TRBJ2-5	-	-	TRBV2	CASSEKDYQETQYF	TGTGCCAGCAGTGAAAAGGACTACCAAGAGACCCAGTACTTC
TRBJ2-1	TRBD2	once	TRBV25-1	CASSDEREYGDEQFF	TGTGCCAGCAGTGATGAGCGGGAGTATGGGGATGAGCAGTTCTTC
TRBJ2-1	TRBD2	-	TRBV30	CAWSILTSGRAVEQFF	TGTGCCTGGAGTATCCTGACTAGCGGGAGGGCCGTTGAGCAGTTCTTC
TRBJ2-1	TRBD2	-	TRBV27	CASSLSGGVNEQFF	TGTGCCAGCAGTTTGAGCGGGGGGGTCAATGAGCAGTTCTTC
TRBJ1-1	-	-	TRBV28	CASREGGTEAFF	TGTGCCAGCAGGGAAGGGGGCACTGAAGCTTTCTTT
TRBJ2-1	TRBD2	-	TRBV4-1	CATRGFTGLAYEQFF	TGCGCCACCCGAGGGTTTACGGGACTAGCATATGAGCAGTTCTTC
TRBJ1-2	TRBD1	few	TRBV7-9	CASSQYRGPRSGYTF	TGTGCCAGCAGCCAATACAGGGGGCCTAGGTCTGGCTACACCTTC
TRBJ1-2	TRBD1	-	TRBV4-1	CASSLSGQGNYGYTF	TGCGCCAGCAGCTTAAGTGGACAGGGGAACTATGGCTACACCTTC
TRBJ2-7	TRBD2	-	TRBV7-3	CASSLLAGGPHEQYF	TGTGCCAGCAGCTTACTAGCGGGAGGGCCCCACGAGCAGTACTTC
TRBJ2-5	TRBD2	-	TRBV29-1	CSSSPGLVFETQYF	TGCAGCTCATCACCGGGACTAGTTTTTGAGACCCAGTACTTC
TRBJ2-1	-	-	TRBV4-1	CASSQDGASLLYNEQFF	TGCGCCAGCAGCCAAGATGGGGCAAGCCTGTTATACAATGAGCAGTTCTTC
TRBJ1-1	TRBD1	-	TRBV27	CASSSFGQGTEAFF	TGTGCCAGCAGTTCATTCGGACAGGGAACTGAAGCTTTCTTT
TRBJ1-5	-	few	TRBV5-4	CASSLGAGQPQHF	TGTGCCAGCAGCTTGGGAGCTGGTCAGCCCCAGCATTTT
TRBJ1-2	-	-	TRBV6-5	CASSPRGLTNYGYTF	TGTGCCAGCAGCCCTCGAGGATTGACTAACTATGGCTACACCTTC
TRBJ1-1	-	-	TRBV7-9	CASSLGQWYTEAFF	TGTGCCAGCAGCTTAGGACAGTGGTACACTGAAGCTTTCTTT
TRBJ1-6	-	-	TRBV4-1	CASSLRGSDSPLHF	TGCGCCAGCAGTCTCCGGGGTAGTGATTCACCCCTCCACTTT